These 12 T cell receptor beta chains were sequenced from one sample in a study of T cells in Graves' hyperthyroidism and ophthalmopathy. TCR beta CDR3 region amplification was performed from RNA transcripts. The HTBI primer set was used in a first-round RT-PCR of the TCR CDR3. TCRdb re-analysed the multiplex PCR reads in MiXCR, keeping a single row per CDR3 protein. Seen here are some 550,000 distinct CDR3 sequences, 16% observed once, and the top ten hold around 3.5%. The sample comprised blood. The receptor set was obtained from a woman aged 40 to 50 with Graves' ophthalmopathy.

At least ten counts were recorded for this clonotype. This chain joins TRBV20-1 and TRBJ2-5; 9 bases line up with TRBD1. From germline, CDR1 is DFQATT and CDR2 SNEGSKA (reference sequence). V lost 6 bases to trimming and J lost 5 bases; unmatched junction nucleotides: 4. The CDR3 totals 12 residues. The CDR3 bases are TGCAGTGCGCGGACAGGGGCGGAGACCCAGTACTTC. Translated: CSARTGAETQYF.

The chain is built from TRBV7-8 and TRBJ1-3; 8 nucleotides align to TRBD1. CDR1 SGHVS and CDR2 FQNEAQ come from the germline V gene. The J segment lost 4 bases and the V segment lost 1 base, leaving 3 bases of the junction unmatched. The CDR3 spans 15 residues. The CDR3 nucleotides read TGTGCCAGCAGCTTAGTAGGACAGGGAGGAAACACCATATATTTT. Translating it yields CASSLVGQGGNTIYF.

This clonotype was seen a few times. This rearrangement joins TRBV10-3 to TRBJ1-1; D is unresolved. This CDR3 has 13 amino acids. The germline V gene encodes CDR1 ENHRY and CDR2 SYGVKD. V lost 4 bases to trimming and J lost 1 base, with 7 bases between them. The CDR3 here is CAISGWGNTEAFF. CDR3 in DNA: TGTGCCATCAGTGGGTGGGGGAACACTGAAGCTTTCTTT.

Ten or more counts support this clonotype. In DNA form, the CDR3 reads TGTGCCAGCAGTCGGGGGGAGAGCACAGATACGCAGTATTTT. Protein: CASSRGESTDTQYF. The chain uses TRBV27 and TRBJ2-3; 7 positions match TRBD2. CDR3 size: 14 residues. The germline CDR1 and CDR2 sequences are MNHEY and SMNVEV (reference sequence). The ends lost 5 bases at V and 0 bases at J; junction bases unmatched: 2.

The chain links TRBV27 to TRBJ2-1; unclear D gene. The CDR3 covers 13 residues. Trimming shortened V by 6 bases and J by 7 bases, and 13 bases separated the two germline ends. Germline CDR1 is MNHEY and CDR2 is SMNVEV (reference sequence). The CDR3 protein is CASSLLQRNEQFF. The CDR3 DNA sequence: TGTGCCAGCAGCCTACTTCAAAGGAATGAGCAGTTCTTC.

V gene TRBV13 combines with J gene TRBJ2-1, with a possible D match to TRBD2 (6 bases). The CDR3 consists of 14 residues. Between the trimmed V and J ends, which lost 2 bases and 8 bases, there was a span of 13 bases. Germline assignment: CDR1 PRHDT and CDR2 FYEKMQ (reference sequence). The chain's CDR3 is CASSLHGLNYEQFF. CDR3 nucleotide sequence: TGTGCCAGCAGCTTACACGGACTAAACTATGAGCAGTTCTTC.

This clonotype occurred many times. CDR3 loop: CAWSPYPAAAYNEQFF. As DNA, the CDR3 is TGTGCCTGGAGTCCCTACCCGGCGGCAGCATACAATGAGCAGTTCTTC. V usage is TRBV30 and J usage is TRBJ2-1, with no clear D. The CDR3 consists of 16 residues. Trimming pared 2 bases from V and 4 bases from J, leaving 18 bases between. Germline-derived CDR1 and CDR2 are GTSNPN and SVGIG (reference sequence). The entire variable domain, with the rest obtained from reference TRBV30 and TRBJ2-1, is as follows: SQTIHQWPATLVQPVGSPLSLECTVEGTSNPNLYWYRQAAGRGLQLLFYSVGIGQISSEVPQNLSASRPQDRQFILSSKKLLLSDSGFYLCAWSPYPAAAYNEQFFGPGTRLTVL.

The sample holds many counts of this clonotype. The chain joins TRBV11-2 to TRBJ2-7, with 8 bases fitting TRBD2. Germline V gene sequence: CDR1 SGHAT, CDR2 FQNNGV. This CDR3 comprises 14 residues. The ends lost 4 bases at V and 2 bases at J; junction bases unmatched: 4. CDR3 bases: TGTGCCAGCAGCTCCACGGGACTAGCCTACGAGCAGTACTTC. The encoded protein is CASSSTGLAYEQYF.

In its sample, this clonotype was seen many times. This chain links TRBV19 with TRBJ1-1; no clear D gene. Trimming took 5 bases from V and 0 from J, leaving 7 bases between them. The CDR3 is 13 amino acids. Germline lookup yields CDR1 LNHDA and CDR2 SQIVND (reference sequence). CDR3 region: CASSVYLNTEAFF. CDR3 in DNA: TGTGCCAGTAGTGTATATCTGAACACTGAAGCTTTCTTT. Full variable domain (outside the CDR3, taken from reference TRBV19 and TRBJ1-1): DGGITQSPKYLFRKEGQNVTLSCEQNLNHDAMYWYRQDPGQGLRLIYYSQIVNDFQKGDIAEGYSVSREKKESFPLTVTSAQKNPTAFYLCASSVYLNTEAFFGQGTRLTVV.

This clonotype was counted a few times. The V and J genes are TRBV15 and TRBJ1-6; D perhaps matches TRBD1 (6 bases). CDR3 length: 15 residues. Per germline, CDR1 LNHNV and CDR2 YYDKDF (reference sequence). V lost 5 bases to trimming and J lost 5 bases, with 13 bases between them. The CDR3 nucleotides read TGTGCCACCAGCCCCCGGACAGCGAATAATTCACCCCTCCACTTT. Translated: CATSPRTANNSPLHF.

The sample holds many counts of this clonotype. The chain has TRBV28 and TRBJ2-1; TRBD2 might be the D (6 bases). V lost 5 bases, J lost 9 bases, and 8 bases lay in between. This CDR3 spans 11 amino acids. Germline V lookup: CDR1 MDHEN, CDR2 SYDVKM. CDR3 nucleotide sequence: TGTGCCAGCAGTACTAGCTTTGAGCAGTTCTTC. Translated, it gives CASSTSFEQFF.

This clonotype occurred a few times. The V gene is TRBV11-3, the J gene TRBJ2-1; 10 bases fit TRBD1. The germline gives CDR1 SGHNT, CDR2 YENEEA. The CDR3 has 13 amino acids. The V segment lost 6 bases and the J segment 12 bases; nucleotides outside the gene matches: 8. Written as DNA, the CDR3 is TGTGCCAGCAGATCGGGACAGGGGTTAGGGCAGTTCTTC. Protein: CASRSGQGLGQFF.